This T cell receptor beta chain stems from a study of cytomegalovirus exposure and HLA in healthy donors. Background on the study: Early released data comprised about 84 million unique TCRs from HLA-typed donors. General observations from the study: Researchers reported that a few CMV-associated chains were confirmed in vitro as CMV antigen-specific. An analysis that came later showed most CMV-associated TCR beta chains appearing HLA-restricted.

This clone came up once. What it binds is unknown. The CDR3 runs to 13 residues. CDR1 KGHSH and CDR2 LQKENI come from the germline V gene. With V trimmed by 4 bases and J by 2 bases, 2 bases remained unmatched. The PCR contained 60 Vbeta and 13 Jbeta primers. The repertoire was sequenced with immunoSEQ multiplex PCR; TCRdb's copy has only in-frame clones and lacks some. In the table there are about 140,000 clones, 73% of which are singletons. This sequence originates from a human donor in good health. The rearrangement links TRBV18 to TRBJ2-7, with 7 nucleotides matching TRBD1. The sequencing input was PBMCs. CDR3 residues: CASSQGQTYEQYF. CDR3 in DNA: TGTGCCAGCTCACAGGGACAGACCTACGAGCAGTACTTC.